This T cell receptor beta chain was recovered during a study of blood T cell repertoires in COVID-19. For the study at large: Some COVID-19 samples were acute and others convalescent; all came from the United States, Italy and Spain.

Sequencing used immunoSEQ multiplex PCR; TCRdb keeps in-frame clones, though not all of them. The table lists 95,000 to 130,000 clones, 90% of them singletons. The sequenced material came from peripheral blood. The receptor's source is a human donor with active COVID-19. The donor label of this sample is uncertain.

In nucleotides, the CDR3 is TGCGCCAGCAGCTTGATCAGGGGCTACGAGCAGTACTTC. The encoded protein is CASSLIRGYEQYF. The V call is TRBV5-1, the J call TRBJ2-7, with D possibly TRBD1 on 6 matching bases. Trimming stripped 1 base from V and 3 bases from J, with 8 bases between. The CDR3 length is 13 residues. Germline-derived CDR1 and CDR2 are SGHRS and YFSETQ.